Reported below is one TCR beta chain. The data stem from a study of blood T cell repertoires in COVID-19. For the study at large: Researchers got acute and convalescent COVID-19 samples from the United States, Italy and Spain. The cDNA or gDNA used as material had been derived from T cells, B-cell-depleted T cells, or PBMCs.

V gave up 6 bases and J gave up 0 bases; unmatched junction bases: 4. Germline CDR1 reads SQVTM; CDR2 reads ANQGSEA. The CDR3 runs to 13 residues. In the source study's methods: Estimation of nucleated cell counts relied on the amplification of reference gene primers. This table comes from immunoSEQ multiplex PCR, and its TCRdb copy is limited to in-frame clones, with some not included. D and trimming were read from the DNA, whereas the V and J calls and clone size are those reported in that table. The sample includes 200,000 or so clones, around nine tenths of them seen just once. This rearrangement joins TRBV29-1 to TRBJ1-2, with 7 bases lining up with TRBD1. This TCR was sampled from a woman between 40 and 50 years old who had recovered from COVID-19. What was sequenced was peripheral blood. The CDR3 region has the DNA TGCAGCGTCGGGACAGTCGCTAACTATGGCTACACCTTC. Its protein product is CSVGTVANYGYTF.